These 9 T cell receptor beta chains came from one sample sequenced in a study of T cell repertoires in cytomegalovirus infection. Via MiXCR, TCRdb re-called the reads, giving one row per CDR3 protein. This table has 250,000 or so distinct CDR3 sequences, 9% to 15% appearing once. The sample taken for sequencing was PBMCs. The receptors originated from a human donor in good health (CMV status not recorded). Some clones in this sample may be carry-over from other donors' samples.

V is TRBV4-3 and J is TRBJ2-1, with D hard to call. V shed 1 base and J shed 5 bases, with 6 bases lying between them. The CDR3 runs to 13 residues. Germline values: CDR1 LGHNA, CDR2 YSLEER. Here the CDR3 DNA reads TGCGCCAGCAGCCAAGTGGGTAACAATGAGCAGTTCTTC. It is translated as CASSQVGNNEQFF.

This clonotype was found a few times. The V call is TRBV7-8, the J call TRBJ1-3, with D possibly being TRBD1 (5 bases). The CDR3 runs to 14 residues. The ends were cut back, 5 bases at V and 6 bases at J, with 14 bases in the middle. CDR1 is SGHVS and CDR2 is FQNEAQ in the germline V gene. The CDR3 DNA sequence: TGTGCCAGCAGCCCCTGGGAGGGGCTAAACACCATATATTTT. Its protein product is CASSPWEGLNTIYF.

This clonotype turned up a few times. One end of the junction varies from germline; a read error may be responsible. The chain combines TRBV14 with TRBJ2-1; 7 bases match TRBD2. The CDR3 runs to 17 residues. Germline CDR1 SGHDN, CDR2 FVKESK. Here the CDR3 DNA reads TGTGCCAGCAGCCAAGATCGAGGGAGGGCCTCCCACAATGAGCAGTTCTTC. It encodes CASSQDRGRASHNEQFF.

In the case of this clonotype: Sequence at one end of the junction differs from germline and may be a read error. This chain links TRBV3-1 with TRBJ1-1; D not resolved. The CDR3 is made up of 14 amino acids. Per germline, CDR1 LGHDT and CDR2 YNNKEL (reference sequence). This CDR3 is CASSPLSERNMIAF. CDR3 bases: TGTGCCAGCAGCCCTCTCTCGGAAAGGAACATGATCGCATTT. Using reference TRBV3-1 and TRBJ1-1 for the parts outside the CDR3, the full variable domain is DTAVSQTPKYLVTQMGNDKSIKCEQNLGHDTMYWYKQDSKKFLKIMFSYNNKELIINETVPNRFSPKSPDKAHLNLHINSLELGDSAVYFCASSPLSERNMIAFGQGTRLTVV.

This clonotype was recorded at least ten times. The CDR3 is CASSLGAGVNTGELFF. In DNA, the CDR3 is TGTGCCAGCAGCTTAGGGGCCGGAGTCAACACCGGGGAGCTGTTTTTT. This rearrangement joins TRBV7-9 to TRBJ2-2; no clear D gene. The CDR3 runs 16 residues. V was cut by 1 base and J by 2 bases, with 11 bases left in between. Germline V lookup: CDR1 SEHNR, CDR2 FQNEAQ (reference sequence).

The chain has TRBV11-2 and TRBJ2-3; the D is unclear. Trimming pared 3 bases from V and 8 bases from J, leaving 6 bases between. Germline V CDR1 and CDR2: SGHAT, FQNNGV. This CDR3 is built from 11 residues. CDR3 bases: TGTGCCAGCAGCTTCATGGGTACGCAGTATTTT. Encoded protein: CASSFMGTQYF.

This clonotype was counted only a few times. This chain joins TRBV5-4 and TRBJ2-1; D may correspond to TRBD1 or TRBD2 (5 bases each). V shed 1 base and J shed 7 bases, with 9 bases lying between them. The CDR3 covers 13 residues. The germline gives CDR1 SGHNT, CDR2 YYREEE (reference sequence). CDR3 protein: CASSLTEGNEQFF. DNA for the CDR3: TGTGCCAGCAGCTTGACCGAGGGGAATGAGCAGTTCTTC.

The chain is built from TRBV24-1 and TRBJ2-3, with no clear D. V was cut by 8 bases and J by 6 bases, with 8 bases left in between. This CDR3 region has 11 residues. CDR1 and CDR2 from the germline V gene are KGHDR and SFDVKD. The CDR3, as DNA: TGTGCCACCAAAGAGAGGGATACGCAGTATTTT. Residues: CATKERDTQYF.

This clonotype was seen at least ten times. The CDR3 DNA reads as TGTGCCAGCAGCTTCCAACTAGCGGGGGTGGAGACCCAGTACTTC. Translation gives CASSFQLAGVETQYF. This rearrangement joins TRBV7-6 to TRBJ2-5; 11 bases are shared with TRBD2. The CDR3 sequence is 15 residues long. Germline loops: CDR1 SGHVS, CDR2 FNYEAQ. V lost 3 bases and J lost 5; bases outside the gene matches: 5.